These T cell receptor beta chains were read from a single sample in a study of OX40 agonist ivuxolimab in advanced cancers. Using immunoSEQ multiplex PCR, the repertoire was profiled, and TCRdb retains in-frame clones only, with some absent. The table has some 60,000 clones, more than 75% seen once. Sequencing used CD4+ or CD8+ T cells sorted from blood, obtained in a trial of the OX40 agonist ivuxolimab. These receptors came from an adult with an advanced solid tumor such as melanoma, head and neck, liver or kidney cancer. Both conserved end residues are part of each CDR3. D genes are given only for firm matches. Some rows mark clone size as missing; the rest say once, few, many or name a class of expanded clone.

CDR3aa | CDR3nt | abundance | d_gene | j_gene | v_gene
CSAVRGFELFF | TGCAGTGCGGTTAGAGGGTTCGAACTGTTTTTT | once | - | TRBJ1-4 | TRBV20-1
CASSHDTGELFF | TGTGCCAGCAGCCATGACACCGGGGAGCTGTTTTTT | - | - | TRBJ2-2 | TRBV7-9
CASSRTSASDTQYF | TGTGCCAGCAGCCGGACTAGCGCTTCAGATACGCAGTATTTT | - | TRBD2 | TRBJ2-3 | TRBV7-3
CASSSAGSVNTEAFF | TGTGCCAGCAGCTCCGCCGGTTCGGTGAACACTGAAGCTTTCTTT | - | - | TRBJ1-1 | TRBV7-2
CAIGSRGSTDTQYF | TGTGCCATCGGAAGCAGGGGAAGCACAGATACGCAGTATTTT | - | - | TRBJ2-3 | TRBV7-8
CASTRGMGARGYEQYF | TGTGCCAGCACCCGAGGAATGGGGGCGAGGGGCTACGAGCAGTACTTC | - | - | TRBJ2-7 | TRBV2
CASSHRVAGEGNSPLHF | TGCGCCAGCAGCCACAGGGTTGCGGGGGAGGGCAATTCACCCCTCCACTTT | - | - | TRBJ1-6 | TRBV4-3
CASSLRTVNTEAFF | TGTGCCAGCAGCTTAAGGACGGTGAACACTGAAGCTTTCTTT | - | - | TRBJ1-1 | TRBV7-2
CASSLLVREGKNIQYF | TGTGCCAGCAGCTTACTGGTGCGGGAGGGTAAAAACATTCAGTACTTC | - | TRBD2 | TRBJ2-4 | TRBV7-9
CASGTANYGYTF | TGTGCCAGCGGGACAGCAAACTATGGCTACACCTTC | - | TRBD1 | TRBJ1-2 | TRBV2
CATSMGGTHTDTQYF | TGTGCCACCTCCATGGGGGGCACACACACAGATACGCAGTATTTT | - | - | TRBJ2-3 | TRBV7-2
CASSLDSLNEQFF | TGTGCCAGCAGCTTAGACAGCCTCAATGAGCAGTTCTTC | - | - | TRBJ2-1 | TRBV11-3
CAWSGKSSTYEQYF | TGTGCCTGGAGCGGGAAGAGTTCAACCTACGAGCAGTACTTC | - | - | TRBJ2-7 | TRBV30
CASSLDMARTGDTQYF | TGTGCCAGCAGCTTGGATATGGCACGGACGGGGGATACGCAGTATTTT | - | - | TRBJ2-3 | TRBV5-4
CASILSGRSDTQYF | TGTGCCAGCATCCTTAGCGGGAGGTCAGATACGCAGTATTTT | - | TRBD2 | TRBJ2-3 | TRBV6-6
CAHRERSYEQYF | TGCGCCCACCGGGAGAGGTCCTACGAGCAGTACTTC | once | - | TRBJ2-7 | TRBV6-1
CAISPGPNTEAFF | TGTGCCATCAGCCCCGGGCCGAACACTGAAGCTTTCTTT | - | - | TRBJ1-1 | TRBV10-3
CASSLETFPNTGELFF | TGCGCCAGCAGCTTGGAAACATTTCCGAACACCGGGGAGCTGTTTTTT | - | - | TRBJ2-2 | TRBV5-1
CASSGGTDSVQYF | TGTGCCAGCAGTGGGGGGACAGACTCCGTGCAGTACTTC | - | TRBD1 | TRBJ2-7 | TRBV2
CAGTFRQGASEQYF | TGTGCCGGGACCTTTAGACAGGGGGCAAGCGAGCAGTACTTC | once | TRBD1 | TRBJ2-7 | TRBV2
CASSLATTSPSGELFF | TGCGCCAGCAGCTTGGCCACGACATCCCCGTCCGGGGAGCTGTTTTTT | - | - | TRBJ2-2 | TRBV5-1
CAISVASGAYEQYF | TGTGCCATCAGTGTGGCTAGCGGGGCCTACGAGCAGTACTTC | - | TRBD2 | TRBJ2-7 | TRBV10-3